This T cell receptor (beta chain) was recovered during a study of blood T cells in healthy people across ages. The CDR3 is made up of 11 amino acids. As to this clonotype: Its specificity is not known.

General study results and limits: Per million T cells, TCR beta diversity dropped roughly linearly as age increased. Unknown CMV status may confound age-related changes in expanded clones.

With a J-beta primer mix and a sample-barcoded 5' primer, a second PCR ran about 7 to 12 cycles. TCRdb re-called the 5' RACE reads through MiXCR, storing one row per CDR3 protein. The table has 1.5 million to 2 million distinct CDR3 sequences, about 35% seen once; the top ten hold about 11%. The material sequenced was blood. This sequence joins TRBV12-3 or TRBV12-4 and TRBJ1-1, with D maybe TRBD1 (5 bases). This clonotype was obtained from a young woman in good health. The CDR3 loop is CVPGGNTEAFF. CDR3 coding DNA: TGTGTGCCCGGGGGGAACACTGAAGCTTTCTTT.